Listed below are T cell receptor beta chains from one sample, sequenced in a study of T cell responses to AZD1222 COVID-19 vaccine. Measured with immunoSEQ multiplex PCR; TCRdb has only the in-frame clones, and not every one. Found here are about 150,000 clones, about 90% of them singletons; the top ten hold 7.5% to 8%. Sequenced here: peripheral blood, sampled 28 days after the second dose of the MenACWY control vaccine. The receptor source for this set is an adult who received the MenACWY meningococcal vaccine as a control. The CDR3 runs from the conserved cysteine through the conserved F or W. Fields, in order: D gene, J gene, V gene, CDR3 protein. The D gene is left open where the match is weak.

- | TRBJ2-2 | TRBV7-3 | CASTPSVGTGGELFF
- | TRBJ2-7 | TRBV15 | CATSRDRGPGTYEQYF
- | TRBJ2-7 | TRBV19 | CASSISGLTPYEQYF
- | TRBJ1-4 | TRBV7-2 | CASSPIYRDIIATNEKLFF
- | TRBJ2-7 | TRBV19 | CATRGAGGDEQYF
- | TRBJ2-3 | TRBV28 | CASRRQVADTQYF
- | TRBJ2-1 | TRBV7-2 | CASILRRLSNEQFF
- | TRBJ1-1 | TRBV19 | CASSPPLGQIGPEAFF
- | TRBJ1-1 | TRBV19 | CASSPGNQNTEAFF
- | TRBJ1-5 | TRBV7-6 | CASSLDTGSGTQHF
TRBD1 | TRBJ2-2 | TRBV13 | CASRYLGGYTGELFF
TRBD1 | TRBJ1-4 | TRBV15 | CATSRGRGDEKLFF
TRBD1 | TRBJ1-1 | TRBV7-2 | CASIGNPGTGGSEAFF
- | TRBJ2-5 | TRBV7-2 | CASSFTGPETQYF
- | TRBJ2-7 | TRBV6-2/TRBV6-3 | CASSYSTVEQYF
- | TRBJ1-1 | TRBV28 | CATLAPGDAFF
- | TRBJ2-2 | TRBV27 | CASSWGLQGGELFF
TRBD1 | TRBJ1-1 | TRBV5-6 | CASSTQTGGNTEAFF
- | TRBJ1-4 | TRBV20-1 | CSAQPEKLFF
- | TRBJ2-5 | TRBV19 | CASSMGRQETQYF
- | TRBJ2-7 | TRBV7-2 | CASSWAQGTYEQYF
- | TRBJ2-7 | TRBV6-5 | CATLEGAGPLEQYF
- | TRBJ1-5 | TRBV28 | CASSSEQPQHF
- | TRBJ1-5 | TRBV7-8 | CASSPTSFNQPQHF
- | TRBJ1-2 | TRBV6-5 | CASSGQNYGYTF
TRBD1 | TRBJ2-5 | TRBV10-3 | CAISESGRGSETQYF
TRBD1 | TRBJ1-3 | TRBV6-4 | CASSKHGMKGTGIGNTIYF
TRBD1 | TRBJ2-3 | TRBV5-6 | CASSPTGGTDTQYF
- | TRBJ2-5 | TRBV6-2/TRBV6-3 | CASSQDGSTQETQYF
TRBD2 | TRBJ2-1 | TRBV4-3 | CASSRKPKTSGENNEQFF
TRBD2 | TRBJ2-1 | TRBV7-2 | CASNLLAGAPNEQFF
TRBD2 | TRBJ2-7 | TRBV15 | CATSRSGRALIDEQYF
TRBD1 | TRBJ2-7 | TRBV19 | CASSDRDEQYF
TRBD1 | TRBJ2-3 | TRBV19 | CASSLTGTATDTQYF
- | TRBJ2-7 | TRBV5-5 | CASSRDLTTYEQYF
- | TRBJ2-1 | TRBV24-1 | CATSVPPTYNEQFF
TRBD1 | TRBJ2-2 | TRBV29-1 | CSAELQGQNTGELFF
TRBD1 | TRBJ1-1 | TRBV10-3 | CAISDGQGNTEAFF
TRBD2 | TRBJ2-1 | TRBV7-9 | CASSSKRTGGHEQFF
TRBD1 | TRBJ1-6 | TRBV19 | CASSTPGQRTNNSPLHF